This T cell receptor beta chain was observed in a study of technical replicates of blood from several donors. Trimming cost V 5 bases and J 10 bases, with 14 bases left between them. The CDR3 runs to 12 residues. Germline V gene sequence: CDR1 SGHTA, CDR2 FQGNSA. The repertoire was sequenced with immunoSEQ multiplex PCR; TCRdb's copy has only in-frame clones and lacks some. The sample carries about 75,000 clones, 95% to 98% recorded once. This chain uses TRBV7-2 with TRBJ2-5; a possible D gene is TRBD2 (6 bases). Sequencing used T cells isolated from PBMCs. This TCR was recovered from a human donor in good health. The CDR3 bases are TGTGCCAGCAGCCCGGGGTCGGGGGTCCAGTACTTC. It specifies CASSPGSGVQYF.